One and the same sample provided the 17 T cell receptor beta chains below, sequenced in a study of cytomegalovirus exposure and HLA in healthy donors. PCR was performed using 60 Vbeta and 13 Jbeta primers. Sequenced by immunoSEQ multiplex PCR; TCRdb stores in-frame clones only, minus some. The sample consists of around 190,000 clones, around 75% of them appearing once. Sequenced input: PBMCs. The receptor set was obtained from a female donor in good health and CMV-seronegative.

The rearrangement uses TRBV28 and TRBJ2-4; 12 nucleotides line up with TRBD1. CDR1 is MDHEN and CDR2 is SYDVKM in the germline V gene. There are 19 residues in the CDR3. J lost 2 bases, V lost 6 bases, and 14 bases had no gene match. In nucleotides, the CDR3 is TGTGCCAGCAGCCCCCCCGGGACAGGGGGCGCAGGGACCAAAAACATTCAGTACTTC. It specifies CASSPPGTGGAGTKNIQYF.

The J gene is TRBJ2-7, the V gene TRBV19; possible D gene TRBD1, 5 bases. CDR3 length: 15 amino acids. V dropped 3 bases and J dropped 5 bases, with 17 bases sitting between them. CDR1 and CDR2 (germline): LNHDA, SQIVND (reference sequence). This chain's CDR3 is CASSMSRDGRDEQYF. The CDR3 DNA sequence: TGTGCCAGTAGTATGAGCAGGGATGGACGGGACGAGCAGTACTTC.

This clone was detected a few times. The chain carries TRBV6-1 and TRBJ2-7; 10 bases align to TRBD2. The germline V gene has CDR1 MNHNS and CDR2 SASEGT. There are 16 residues in the CDR3. The V and J ends lost 1 base and 3 bases, in that order; junction bases with no gene match: 6. The DNA of the CDR3 is TGTGCCAGCAGTGAAGGCTCTAGCGGGAGATACTACGAGCAGTACTTC. Protein product: CASSEGSSGRYYEQYF.

The chain combines TRBV5-6 with TRBJ2-3; unclear D gene. Germline V gene sequence: CDR1 SGHDT, CDR2 YYEEEE. V lost 7 bases and J lost 0, with 9 bases in between. The CDR3 runs 13 residues. Here the CDR3 reads CASGALSTDTQYF. DNA of the CDR3: TGTGCCAGCGGAGCGCTTAGCACAGATACGCAGTATTTT.

V and J are TRBV7-6 and TRBJ1-2; 7 bases align to TRBD1. With 3 bases clipped from V and 14 bases from J, the junction kept 12 bases outside the gene matches. The germline V gene has CDR1 SGHVS and CDR2 FNYEAQ. CDR3 length: 13 residues. The CDR3 loop reads CASSFEGGEVITF. CDR3 nucleotides: TGTGCCAGCAGCTTCGAAGGGGGCGAGGTTATTACCTTC.

The chain combines TRBV28 with TRBJ2-7; D unresolved. The V end was cut by 2 bases, the J end by 4 bases, with 6 bases between. This CDR3 comprises 12 residues. Germline loops: CDR1 MDHEN, CDR2 SYDVKM. The DNA for the CDR3 is TGTGCCAGCAGTTTAATCGGGTACGAGCAGTACTTC. This encodes CASSLIGYEQYF.

This chain connects TRBV19 to TRBJ1-5, with unresolved D. The length of the CDR3 is 13 residues. Per the germline V gene, CDR1 is LNHDA and CDR2 is SQIVND (reference sequence). Trimming shortened V by 3 bases and J by 6 bases, and 9 bases separated the two germline ends. CDR3 nucleotide sequence: TGTGCCAGTAGTATGGACTTTAGTCAGCCCCAGCATTTT. It translates to CASSMDFSQPQHF.

The gene calls are TRBV6-1 and TRBJ1-2, with 7 bases aligning to TRBD1. The CDR3 length is 14 residues. The V and J ends lost 6 bases and 5 bases, in that order; junction bases with no gene match: 9. Germline lookup yields CDR1 MNHNS and CDR2 SASEGT. Here the CDR3 reads CASSQTGLSYGYTF. CDR3 bases: TGTGCCAGCAGCCAGACAGGGCTAAGTTATGGCTACACCTTC.

V is TRBV4-1 and J is TRBJ2-7; D is unresolved. The germline CDR1 and CDR2 sequences are MGHRA and YSYEKL. CDR3 length equals 13 residues. V was cut by 4 bases and J by 1 base, with 8 bases left in between. This CDR3 reads CASSLTQSYEQYF. CDR3 DNA sequence: TGCGCCAGCAGCCTGACACAGTCCTACGAGCAGTACTTC.

This chain uses TRBV9 with TRBJ1-2; 7 bases align to TRBD1. Losses at the gene ends were 5 bases for V and 7 bases for J; bases not matched to a gene: 11. CDR1 is SGDLS, CDR2 YYNGEE, per germline. This CDR3 has 14 residues. CDR3 coding DNA: TGTGCCAGCAGGGCCCCAGAGGGGGCGAGTGGCTACACCTTC. Encoded protein: CASRAPEGASGYTF. The full variable domain, completed using reference TRBV9 and TRBJ1-2, is DSGVTQTPKHLITATGQRVTLRCSPRSGDLSVYWYQQSLDQGLQFLIQYYNGEERAKGNILERFSAQQFPDLHSELNLSSLELGDSALYFCASRAPEGASGYTFGSGTRLTVV.

The rearrangement joins TRBV28 to TRBJ1-2, with D unclear. Trimming pared 4 bases from V and 8 bases from J, leaving 11 bases between. From germline, CDR1 is MDHEN and CDR2 SYDVKM. The CDR3 covers 12 residues. The CDR3 protein is CASSSTSWGYTF. For the CDR3, the DNA is TGTGCCAGCAGTTCTACGTCCTGGGGCTACACCTTC.

The chain uses TRBV5-5 and TRBJ1-2, with no clear D. Per the germline V gene, CDR1 is SGHKS and CDR2 is YYEKEE (reference sequence). The ends were cut back, 5 bases at V and 4 bases at J, with 12 bases in the middle. The CDR3 sequence is 13 residues long. CDR3 coding DNA: TGTGCCAGCAGGCCGGAGGGATCCTATGGCTACACCTTC. It encodes CASRPEGSYGYTF.

CDR3 region: CASSLDRSYEQYF. The CDR3 DNA follows: TGTGCCAGCAGCTTGGACAGGTCCTACGAGCAGTACTTC. This chain links TRBV7-9 with TRBJ2-7; 7 bases fit TRBD1. CDR1 is SEHNR and CDR2 is FQNEAQ in the germline V gene (reference sequence). V gave up 3 bases and J gave up 1 base; unmatched junction bases: 0. This CDR3 is built from 13 residues.

Concerning this clone itself: The sample contains more than one DNA sequence encoding this CDR3. This sequence joins TRBV7-8 and TRBJ1-5; 10 nucleotides match TRBD1. Germline CDR1 reads SGHVS; CDR2 reads FQNEAQ. CDR3 length: 14 amino acids. The ends lost 5 bases at V and 5 bases at J; junction bases unmatched: 3. In nucleotides, the CDR3 is TGTGCCAGCAGCCCAGGGACAGGGGATCAGCCCCAGCATTTT. It is translated as CASSPGTGDQPQHF.

V gene TRBV9 combines with J gene TRBJ1-1; D not certain. Between the trimmed V and J ends, which lost 3 bases and 1 base, there was a span of 7 bases. Per germline, CDR1 SGDLS and CDR2 YYNGEE. This CDR3 has 13 residues. DNA of the CDR3: TGTGCCAGCAGCGAGGGAGGGAACACTGAAGCTTTCTTT. This gives the protein CASSEGGNTEAFF.

This chain joins TRBV5-1 and TRBJ1-1; possibly TRBD1 for D (6 bases). The CDR3 extends over 13 amino acids. Deletions cut 7 bases from V and 0 bases from J, with 10 bases between. Per the germline V gene, CDR1 is SGHRS and CDR2 is YFSETQ. DNA of the CDR3: TGCGCCAGCCAGGACAGACTGAACACTGAAGCTTTCTTT. Protein sequence: CASQDRLNTEAFF.

A word on this clone: This specimen includes other DNA sequences encoding the same CDR3. This rearrangement joins TRBV5-1 to TRBJ2-7; 10 nucleotides align to TRBD1. There are 14 residues in the CDR3. Unmatched junction bases numbered 2, after V lost 0 bases and J lost 5 bases. Looked up from germline, CDR1 is SGHRS and CDR2 is YFSETQ. CDR3 coding DNA: TGCGCCAGCAGCTTGGGGACAGGGGGTGACGAGCAGTACTTC. Protein product: CASSLGTGGDEQYF.